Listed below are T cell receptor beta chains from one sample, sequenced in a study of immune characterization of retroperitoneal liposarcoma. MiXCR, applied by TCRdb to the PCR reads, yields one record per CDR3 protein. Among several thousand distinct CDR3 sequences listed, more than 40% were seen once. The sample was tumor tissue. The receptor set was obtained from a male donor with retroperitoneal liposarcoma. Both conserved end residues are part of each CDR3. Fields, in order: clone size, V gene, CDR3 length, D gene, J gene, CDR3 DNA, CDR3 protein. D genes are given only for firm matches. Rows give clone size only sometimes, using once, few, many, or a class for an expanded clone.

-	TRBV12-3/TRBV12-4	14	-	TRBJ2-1	TGTGCCAGCAGTAATCGGGACCGTGGTTACGAGCAGTTCTTC	CASSNRDRGYEQFF
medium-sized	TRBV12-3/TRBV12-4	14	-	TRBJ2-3	TGTGCCAGCAGTTTAATCTATCGGCCAGATACGCAGTATTTT	CASSLIYRPDTQYF
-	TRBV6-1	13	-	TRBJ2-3	TGTGCCAGCAGTGATAGGGGGAAAGATACGCAGTATTTT	CASSDRGKDTQYF
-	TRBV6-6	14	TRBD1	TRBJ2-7	TGTGCCAGCAGCCGGGACAGGTCATCCTACGAGCAGTACTTC	CASSRDRSSYEQYF
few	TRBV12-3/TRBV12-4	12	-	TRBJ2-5	TGTGCCAGCAGTTTGTACTCCGGCAAGCAGTACTTC	CASSLYSGKQYF
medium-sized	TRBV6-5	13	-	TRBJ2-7	TGTGCCAGCAGTTACTCACCAAGCTACGAGCAGTACTTC	CASSYSPSYEQYF
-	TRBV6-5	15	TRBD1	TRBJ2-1	TGTGCCAGCAGTCAAAACAGGGGGCTAGTCAATGAGCAGTTCTTC	CASSQNRGLVNEQFF
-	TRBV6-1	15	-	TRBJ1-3	TGTGCCAGCAGTGAAGAGGGACACCTCGCTAACACCATATATTTT	CASSEEGHLANTIYF
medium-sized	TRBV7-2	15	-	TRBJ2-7	TGTGCCAGCAGCTTAGACAACGGGGGCTACAATGAGCAGTACTTC	CASSLDNGGYNEQYF
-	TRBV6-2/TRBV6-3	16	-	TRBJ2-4	TGTGCCAGCAGCTCCCTCGGGATAGAGACCTACAATGAGCAGTACTTC	CASSSLGIETYNEQYF
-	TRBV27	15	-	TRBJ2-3	TGTGCCAGCAAACCTAGCGTTGGAGTTAGGTATACGCAGTATTTT	CASKPSVGVRYTQYF
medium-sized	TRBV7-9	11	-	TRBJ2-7	TGTGCCAGCAGCCCCCTCTACGAGCAGTACTTC	CASSPLYEQYF
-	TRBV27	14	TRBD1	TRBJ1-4	TGTGCCAGCAGTTTGAGACAGGGGAAGGAAAAACTGTTTTTT	CASSLRQGKEKLFF
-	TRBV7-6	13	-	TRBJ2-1	TGTGCCAGCAGCTTAGAGGGACTGGGGACCCAGTTCTTC	CASSLEGLGTQFF
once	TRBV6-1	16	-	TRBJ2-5	TGTGCCAGCACCAATGACTTGGTTGGGAGTACTGAGACCCAGTACTTC	CASTNDLVGSTETQYF
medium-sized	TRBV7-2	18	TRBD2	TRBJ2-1	TGTGCCAGCAGCTTAGAGCCTCTCATACAACTAGCGGGCTTTGAGCAGTTCTTC	CASSLEPLIQLAGFEQFF
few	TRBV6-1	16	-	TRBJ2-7	TGTGCCAGCAGTACACTTGACAGGTCTAGATCCAATGAGCAGTACTTC	CASSTLDRSRSNEQYF
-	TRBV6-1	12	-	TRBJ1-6	TGTGCCAGCAGTGAATTTGGGGGACCCCTCCACTTT	CASSEFGGPLHF
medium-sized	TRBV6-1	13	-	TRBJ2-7	TGTGCCAGCAGACTACAGGGCTACGGGGAGCAGTACTTC	CASRLQGYGEQYF
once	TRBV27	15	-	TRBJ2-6	TGTGCCAGCAGTTCAAGGGGCTCTGGGGCCAACGTCCTGACTTTC	CASSSRGSGANVLTF
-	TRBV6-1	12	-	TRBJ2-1	TGTGCCAGCGCGGATGCGGCCGATGAGCAGTTCTTC	CASADAADEQFF
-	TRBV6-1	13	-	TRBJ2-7	TGTGCCAGCAGTGACCGAGGGGACTACGAGCAGTACTTC	CASSDRGDYEQYF
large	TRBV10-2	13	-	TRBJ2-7	TGCGCCAGCAGTGAAACACCTCCCCCCGAGCAGTACTTC	CASSETPPPEQYF
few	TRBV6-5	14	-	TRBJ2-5	TGTGCCAGCAGTTACTCGATTACGGAAGAGACCCAGTACTTC	CASSYSITEETQYF
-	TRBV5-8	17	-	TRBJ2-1	TGTGCCAGCAGCTTGTGGGATTGGACGAGCTCCTACAATGAGCAGTTCTTC	CASSLWDWTSSYNEQFF
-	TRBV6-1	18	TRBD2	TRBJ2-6	TGTGCCAGCAGTGAAGTAGCGGGAGGGGTGGGAGGGGCCAACGTCCTGACTTTC	CASSEVAGGVGGANVLTF